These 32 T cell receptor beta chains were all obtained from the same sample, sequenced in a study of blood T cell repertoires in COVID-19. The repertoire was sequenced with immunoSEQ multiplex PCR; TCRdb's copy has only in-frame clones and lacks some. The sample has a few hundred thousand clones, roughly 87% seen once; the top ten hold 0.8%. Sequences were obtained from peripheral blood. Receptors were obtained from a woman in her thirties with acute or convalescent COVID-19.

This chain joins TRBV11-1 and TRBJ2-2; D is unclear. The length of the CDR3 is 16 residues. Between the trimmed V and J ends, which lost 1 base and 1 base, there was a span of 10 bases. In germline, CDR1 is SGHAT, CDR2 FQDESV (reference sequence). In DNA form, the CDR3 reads TGTGCCAGCAGCTTAGTACACCTGAAGAACACCGGGGAGCTGTTTTTT. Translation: CASSLVHLKNTGELFF.

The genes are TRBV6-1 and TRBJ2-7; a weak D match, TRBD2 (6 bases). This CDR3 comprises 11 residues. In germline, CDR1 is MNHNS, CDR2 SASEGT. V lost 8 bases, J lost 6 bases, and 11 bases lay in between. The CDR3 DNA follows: TGTGCCAGCTCAGGGAGGCTCGAGCAGTACTTC. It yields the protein CASSGRLEQYF.

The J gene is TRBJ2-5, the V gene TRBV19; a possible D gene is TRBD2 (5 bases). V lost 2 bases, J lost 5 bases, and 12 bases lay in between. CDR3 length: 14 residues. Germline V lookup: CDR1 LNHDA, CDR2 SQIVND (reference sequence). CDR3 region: CASSIQTGWETQYF. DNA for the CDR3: TGTGCCAGTAGTATACAGACGGGATGGGAGACCCAGTACTTC.

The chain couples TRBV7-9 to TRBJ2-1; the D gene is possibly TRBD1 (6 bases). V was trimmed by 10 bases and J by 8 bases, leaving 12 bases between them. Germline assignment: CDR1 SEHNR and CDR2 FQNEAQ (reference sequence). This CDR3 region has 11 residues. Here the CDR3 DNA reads TGTGCCACCTCCAGGGGCGATGAGCAGTTCTTC. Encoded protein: CATSRGDEQFF.

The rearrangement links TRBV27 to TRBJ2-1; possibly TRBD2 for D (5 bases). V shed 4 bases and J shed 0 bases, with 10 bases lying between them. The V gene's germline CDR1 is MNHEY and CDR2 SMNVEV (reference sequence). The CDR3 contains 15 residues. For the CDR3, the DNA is TGTGCCAGCAGTTCAGCGGTAAGCTCCTACAATGAGCAGTTCTTC. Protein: CASSSAVSSYNEQFF.

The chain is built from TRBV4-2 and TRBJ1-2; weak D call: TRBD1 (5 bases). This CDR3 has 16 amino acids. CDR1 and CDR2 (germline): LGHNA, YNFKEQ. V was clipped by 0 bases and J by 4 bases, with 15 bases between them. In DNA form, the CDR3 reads TGTGCCAGCAGCCAAGATCCACCCGACAGCAGCTATGGCTACACCTTC. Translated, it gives CASSQDPPDSSYGYTF.

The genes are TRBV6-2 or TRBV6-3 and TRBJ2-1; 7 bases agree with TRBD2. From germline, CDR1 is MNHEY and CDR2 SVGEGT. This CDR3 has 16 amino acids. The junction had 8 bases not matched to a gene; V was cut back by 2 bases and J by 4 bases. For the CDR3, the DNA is TGTGCCAGCAGTTACGTCGCGGGAGCTATATACAATGAGCAGTTCTTC. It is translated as CASSYVAGAIYNEQFF.

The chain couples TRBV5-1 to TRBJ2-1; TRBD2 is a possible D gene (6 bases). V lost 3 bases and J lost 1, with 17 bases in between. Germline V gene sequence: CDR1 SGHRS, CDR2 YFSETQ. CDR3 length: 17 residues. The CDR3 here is CASSYPRLVLSYNEQFF. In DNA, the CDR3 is TGCGCCAGCAGCTACCCCCGACTAGTCTTATCCTACAATGAGCAGTTCTTC.

CDR3 nucleotides: TGCGCCAGCAGCTTGGGATCGGTCCGGTCCTACGAGCAGTACTTC. It is translated as CASSLGSVRSYEQYF. This rearrangement joins TRBV5-1 to TRBJ2-7; D not resolved. The germline CDR1 and CDR2 sequences are SGHRS and YFSETQ. The CDR3 covers 15 residues. Trimming left V 0 bases short and J 1 base short, with 11 bases between.

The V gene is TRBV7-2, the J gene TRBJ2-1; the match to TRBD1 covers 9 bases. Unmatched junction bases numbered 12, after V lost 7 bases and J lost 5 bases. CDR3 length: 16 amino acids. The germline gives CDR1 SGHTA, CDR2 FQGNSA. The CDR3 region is CASIAPRDRANNEQFF. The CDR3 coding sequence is TGTGCCAGCATCGCCCCCCGGGACAGGGCCAACAATGAGCAGTTCTTC. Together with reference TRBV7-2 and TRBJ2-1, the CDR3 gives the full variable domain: GAGVSQSPSNKVTEKGKDVELRCDPISGHTALYWYRQSLGQGLEFLIYFQGNSAPDKSGLPSDRFSAERTGGSVSTLTIQRTQQEDSAVYLCASIAPRDRANNEQFFGPGTRLTVL.

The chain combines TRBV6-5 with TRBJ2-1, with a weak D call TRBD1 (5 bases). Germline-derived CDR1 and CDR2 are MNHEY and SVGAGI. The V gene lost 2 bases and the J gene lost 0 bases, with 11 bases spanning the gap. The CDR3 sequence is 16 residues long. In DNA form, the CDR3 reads TGTGCCAGCAGTTACAGGGGCCCTAGCTCCTACAATGAGCAGTTCTTC. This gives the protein CASSYRGPSSYNEQFF.

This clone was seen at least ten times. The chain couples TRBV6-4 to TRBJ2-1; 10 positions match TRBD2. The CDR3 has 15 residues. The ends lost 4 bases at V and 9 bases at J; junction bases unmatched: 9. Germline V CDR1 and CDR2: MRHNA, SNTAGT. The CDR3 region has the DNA TGTGCCAGCAGTGTACATAGCGGGAGGCGGGGTGAGCAGTTCTTC. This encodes CASSVHSGRRGEQFF.

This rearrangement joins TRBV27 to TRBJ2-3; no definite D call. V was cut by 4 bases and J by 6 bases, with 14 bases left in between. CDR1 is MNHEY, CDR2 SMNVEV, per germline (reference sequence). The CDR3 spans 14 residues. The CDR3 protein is CASSWAPGRDTQYF. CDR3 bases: TGTGCCAGCAGTTGGGCCCCCGGTAGGGATACGCAGTATTTT.

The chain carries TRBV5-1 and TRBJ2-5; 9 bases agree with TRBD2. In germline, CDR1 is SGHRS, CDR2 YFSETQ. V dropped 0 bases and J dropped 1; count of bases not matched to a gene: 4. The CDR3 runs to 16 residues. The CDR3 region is CASSLGASGAQETQYF. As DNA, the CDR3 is TGCGCCAGCAGCTTGGGTGCTAGCGGGGCCCAAGAGACCCAGTACTTC.

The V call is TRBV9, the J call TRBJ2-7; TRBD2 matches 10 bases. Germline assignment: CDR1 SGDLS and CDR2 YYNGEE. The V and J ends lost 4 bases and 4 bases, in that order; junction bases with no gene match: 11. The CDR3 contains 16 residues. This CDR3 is CASSTQAGGPGYEQYF. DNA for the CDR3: TGTGCCAGCAGCACACAAGCGGGAGGGCCGGGTTACGAGCAGTACTTC.

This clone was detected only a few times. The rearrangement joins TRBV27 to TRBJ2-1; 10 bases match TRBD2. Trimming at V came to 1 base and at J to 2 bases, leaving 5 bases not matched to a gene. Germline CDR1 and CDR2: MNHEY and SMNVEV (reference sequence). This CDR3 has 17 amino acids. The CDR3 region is CASSLWTSGIAYNEQFF. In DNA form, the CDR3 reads TGTGCCAGCAGTTTATGGACTAGCGGAATCGCCTACAATGAGCAGTTCTTC.

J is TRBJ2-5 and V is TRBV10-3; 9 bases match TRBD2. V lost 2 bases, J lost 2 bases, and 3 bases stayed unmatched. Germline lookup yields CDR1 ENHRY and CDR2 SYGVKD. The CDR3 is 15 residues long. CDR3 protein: CAISEPTSGQETQYF. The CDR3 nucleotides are TGTGCCATCAGTGAGCCGACTAGCGGACAAGAGACCCAGTACTTC.

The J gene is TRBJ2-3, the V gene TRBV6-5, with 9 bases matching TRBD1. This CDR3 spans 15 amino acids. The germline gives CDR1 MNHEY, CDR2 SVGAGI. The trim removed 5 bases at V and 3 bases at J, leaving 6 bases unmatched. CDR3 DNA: TGTGCCAGCAGTACGCGACAGGGGGTGACAGATACGCAGTATTTT. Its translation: CASSTRQGVTDTQYF.

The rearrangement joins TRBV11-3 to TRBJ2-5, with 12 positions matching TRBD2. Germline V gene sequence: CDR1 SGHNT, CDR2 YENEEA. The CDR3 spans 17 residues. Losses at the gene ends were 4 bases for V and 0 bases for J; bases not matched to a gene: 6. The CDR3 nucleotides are TGTGCCAGCAGCTCAGGGACTAGCGGGCGATACCAAGAGACCCAGTACTTC. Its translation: CASSSGTSGRYQETQYF.

The CDR3 DNA reads as TGTGCCAGCAGTTACGGGAGGGGGACTGAAGCTTTCTTT. Its protein is CASSYGRGTEAFF. The J gene is TRBJ1-1, the V gene TRBV6-5; D is possibly TRBD1 (6 bases). This CDR3 spans 13 amino acids. With 2 bases removed from V and 5 bases from J, the gap between germline ends came to 9 bases. Germline V gene sequence: CDR1 MNHEY, CDR2 SVGAGI.

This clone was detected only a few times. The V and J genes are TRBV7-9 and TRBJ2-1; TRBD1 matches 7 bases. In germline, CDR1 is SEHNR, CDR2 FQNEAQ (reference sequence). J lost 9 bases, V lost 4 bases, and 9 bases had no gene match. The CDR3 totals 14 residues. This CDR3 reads CASSSPTGSGEQFF. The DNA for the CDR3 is TGTGCCAGCAGCTCACCGACAGGGTCGGGTGAGCAGTTCTTC.

The CDR3 here is CASSTTSGSRHEQYF. The CDR3 bases are TGTGCCAGTAGTACCACTAGCGGGAGTCGGCACGAGCAGTACTTC. The V and J genes are TRBV19 and TRBJ2-7, with 11 nucleotides matching TRBD2. The CDR3 totals 15 residues. V shed 4 bases, J shed 5 bases, and the junction held 7 bases outside the gene matches. Germline CDR1 reads LNHDA; CDR2 reads SQIVND (reference sequence).

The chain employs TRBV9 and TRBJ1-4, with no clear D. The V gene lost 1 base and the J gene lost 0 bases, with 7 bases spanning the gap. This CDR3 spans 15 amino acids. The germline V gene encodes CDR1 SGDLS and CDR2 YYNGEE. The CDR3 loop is CASSVSLSTNEKLFF. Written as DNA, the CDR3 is TGTGCCAGCAGCGTAAGCCTATCAACTAATGAAAAACTGTTTTTT.

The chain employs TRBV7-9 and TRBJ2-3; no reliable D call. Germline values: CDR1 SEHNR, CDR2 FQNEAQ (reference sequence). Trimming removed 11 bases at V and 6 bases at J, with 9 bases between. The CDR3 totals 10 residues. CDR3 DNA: TGTGCCTTCCGTCTGGATACGCAGTATTTT. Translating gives CAFRLDTQYF.

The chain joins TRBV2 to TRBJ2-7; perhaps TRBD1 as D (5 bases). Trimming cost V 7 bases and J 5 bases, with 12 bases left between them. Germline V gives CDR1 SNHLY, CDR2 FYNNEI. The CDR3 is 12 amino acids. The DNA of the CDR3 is TGTGCCAGCACCGAACAAGGGGACGAGCAGTACTTC. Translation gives CASTEQGDEQYF.

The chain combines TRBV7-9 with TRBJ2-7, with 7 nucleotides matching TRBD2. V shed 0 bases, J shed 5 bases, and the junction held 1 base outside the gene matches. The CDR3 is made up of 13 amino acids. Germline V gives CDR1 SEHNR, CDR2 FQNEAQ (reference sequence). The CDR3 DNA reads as TGTGCCAGCAGCTTAGCCGGGGGGAACGAGCAGTACTTC. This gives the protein CASSLAGGNEQYF.

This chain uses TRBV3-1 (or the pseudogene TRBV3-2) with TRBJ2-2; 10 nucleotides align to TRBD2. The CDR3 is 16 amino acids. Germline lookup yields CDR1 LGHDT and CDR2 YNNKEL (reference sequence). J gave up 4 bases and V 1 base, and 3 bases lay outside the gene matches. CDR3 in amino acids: CASSQGLAGATGELFF. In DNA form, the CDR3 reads TGTGCCAGCAGCCAAGGGCTAGCGGGAGCCACCGGGGAGCTGTTTTTT.

CDR3 loop: CASSLQLAGGGEQYF. The CDR3 nucleotides read TGTGCCAGCAGCTTACAACTAGCGGGAGGGGGCGAGCAGTACTTC. The chain couples TRBV7-2 to TRBJ2-7; 13 bases align to TRBD2. V shed 2 bases and J 6 bases; nucleotides not matched to a gene: 4. The CDR3 is 15 residues long. Germline V gene lookup returns CDR1 SGHTA and CDR2 FQGNSA. The whole variable domain, filled in from reference TRBV7-2 and TRBJ2-7, reads GAGVSQSPSNKVTEKGKDVELRCDPISGHTALYWYRQSLGQGLEFLIYFQGNSAPDKSGLPSDRFSAERTGGSVSTLTIQRTQQEDSAVYLCASSLQLAGGGEQYFGPGTRLTVT.

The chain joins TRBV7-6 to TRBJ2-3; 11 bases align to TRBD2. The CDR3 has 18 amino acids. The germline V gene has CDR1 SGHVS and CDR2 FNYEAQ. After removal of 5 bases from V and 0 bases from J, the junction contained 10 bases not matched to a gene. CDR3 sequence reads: CASSARLAGHSSTDTQYF. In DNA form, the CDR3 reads TGTGCCAGCAGCGCGAGACTAGCGGGGCACTCTAGCACAGATACGCAGTATTTT.

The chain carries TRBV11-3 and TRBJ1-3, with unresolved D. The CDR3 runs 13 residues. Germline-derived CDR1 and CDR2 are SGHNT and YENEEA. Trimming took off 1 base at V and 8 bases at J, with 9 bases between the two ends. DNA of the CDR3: TGTGCCAGCAGCTTAGGACTTGCGGACACCATATATTTT. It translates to CASSLGLADTIYF. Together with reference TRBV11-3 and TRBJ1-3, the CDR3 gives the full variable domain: EAGVVQSPRYKIIEKKQPVAFWCNPISGHNTLYWYLQNLGQGPELLIRYENEEAVDDSQLPKDRFSAERLKGVDSTLKIQPAELGDSAVYLCASSLGLADTIYFGEGSWLTVV.

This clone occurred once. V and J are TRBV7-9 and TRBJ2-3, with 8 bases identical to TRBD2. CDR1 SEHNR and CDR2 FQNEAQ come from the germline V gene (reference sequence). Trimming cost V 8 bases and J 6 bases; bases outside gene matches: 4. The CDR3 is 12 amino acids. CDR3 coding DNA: TGTGCCAGCGGGACTAGATCTGATACGCAGTATTTT. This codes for CASGTRSDTQYF. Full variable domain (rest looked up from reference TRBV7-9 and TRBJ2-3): DTGVSQNPRHKITKRGQNVTFRCDPISEHNRLYWYRQTLGQGPEFLTYFQNEAQLEKSRLLSDRFSAERPKGSFSTLEIQRTEQGDSAMYLCASGTRSDTQYFGPGTRLTVL.

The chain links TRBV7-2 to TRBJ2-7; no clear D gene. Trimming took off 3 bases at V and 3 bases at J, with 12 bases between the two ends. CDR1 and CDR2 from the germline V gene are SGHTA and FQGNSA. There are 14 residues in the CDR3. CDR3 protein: CASSLSPGFYEQYF. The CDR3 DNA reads TGTGCCAGCAGCTTGTCGCCCGGGTTCTACGAGCAGTACTTC.